These T cell receptor beta chains were read from a single sample in a study of blood T cell repertoires in COVID-19. Here immunoSEQ multiplex PCR was the method, and the copy in TCRdb shows in-frame clones only, minus some. The repertoire holds about 310,000 clones, with about 88% as singletons. Sequencing used peripheral blood. Every receptor here comes from a man between 65 and 79 years old with acute or convalescent COVID-19. CDR3s include the opening cysteine and the closing phenylalanine or tryptophan. The D gene is left open where the match is weak. Part of the rows lack a size; the others show once, few, many or a class for expanded clones.

abundance	d_gene	v_gene	j_gene	CDR3aa	CDR3nt
NA	NA	TRBV28	TRBJ2-7	CASSPTAGQPVYEQYF	TGTGCCAGCAGTCCAACCGCCGGACAGCCAGTCTACGAGCAGTACTTC
NA	NA	TRBV20-1	TRBJ2-1	CSASGPIINNEQFF	TGCAGTGCTAGTGGGCCCATCATCAACAATGAGCAGTTCTTC
NA	TRBD2	TRBV18	TRBJ2-1	CASSTRTSGMYNEQFF	TGTGCCAGCTCAACCCGGACTAGCGGGATGTACAATGAGCAGTTCTTC
NA	NA	TRBV7-2	TRBJ2-1	CASRQNRDEQFF	TGTGCCAGCAGACAGAACAGGGACGAGCAGTTCTTC
NA	NA	TRBV29-1	TRBJ1-4	CSAAGRAGTLNEKLFF	TGCAGCGCTGCGGGGAGGGCAGGGACTCTTAATGAAAAACTGTTTTTT
NA	TRBD2	TRBV6-2/TRBV6-3	TRBJ2-1	CASSGAGGRNEQFF	TGTGCCAGCAGTGGAGCGGGGGGGAGGAATGAGCAGTTCTTC
once	TRBD1	TRBV10-1	TRBJ1-2	CASPIHRGRGYGYTF	TGCGCCAGCCCTATCCACAGGGGCCGGGGGTATGGCTACACCTTC
NA	NA	TRBV30	TRBJ2-5	CAWTMGAGETQYF	TGTGCCTGGACAATGGGGGCAGGGGAGACCCAGTACTTC
once	TRBD1	TRBV5-8	TRBJ2-2	CASSGGQGVTGELFF	TGTGCCAGCAGCGGAGGACAGGGGGTTACCGGGGAGCTGTTTTTT
NA	NA	TRBV5-4	TRBJ2-7	CASSFGEISHEQYF	TGTGCCAGCAGCTTTGGGGAGATTTCCCACGAGCAGTACTTC
few	NA	TRBV27	TRBJ2-2	CASSFQVPRDTGELFF	TGTGCCAGCAGTTTTCAGGTACCGAGGGACACCGGGGAGCTGTTTTTT
NA	TRBD2	TRBV19	TRBJ2-3	CASSFGLVTDTQYF	TGTGCCAGTAGTTTCGGACTAGTCACAGATACGCAGTATTTT
NA	TRBD1	TRBV3-1/TRBV3-2	TRBJ1-5	CASSQEAPTGAGQPQHF	TGTGCCAGCAGCCAAGAAGCCCCCACAGGGGCGGGTCAGCCCCAGCATTTT
NA	TRBD2	TRBV19	TRBJ2-7	CASSISSGTIEPYEQYF	TGTGCCAGTAGTATCTCCTCAGGGACTATAGAACCCTACGAGCAGTACTTC
NA	NA	TRBV2	TRBJ1-1	CASSELWAKAFF	TGTGCCAGCAGTGAGTTATGGGCAAAAGCTTTCTTT
NA	TRBD1	TRBV18	TRBJ2-2	CASSPLDRGLDGELFF	TGTGCCAGCTCACCTCTTGACAGGGGGCTTGACGGGGAGCTGTTTTTT
NA	TRBD1	TRBV3-1/TRBV3-2	TRBJ2-5	CASSLGQVARTQYF	TGTGCCAGCAGCCTCGGACAGGTGGCTCGGACCCAGTACTTC
NA	NA	TRBV28	TRBJ1-2	CASSSGQLDGYTF	TGTGCCAGCAGTTCAGGACAGCTGGATGGCTACACCTTC
NA	NA	TRBV19	TRBJ1-1	CASSIGRFTEAFF	TGTGCCAGTAGTATAGGGCGGTTCACTGAAGCTTTCTTT
NA	TRBD2	TRBV6-6	TRBJ2-3	CASSSRSSGGTQYF	TGTGCCAGCAGTTCCCGGTCCAGCGGGGGTACGCAGTATTTT